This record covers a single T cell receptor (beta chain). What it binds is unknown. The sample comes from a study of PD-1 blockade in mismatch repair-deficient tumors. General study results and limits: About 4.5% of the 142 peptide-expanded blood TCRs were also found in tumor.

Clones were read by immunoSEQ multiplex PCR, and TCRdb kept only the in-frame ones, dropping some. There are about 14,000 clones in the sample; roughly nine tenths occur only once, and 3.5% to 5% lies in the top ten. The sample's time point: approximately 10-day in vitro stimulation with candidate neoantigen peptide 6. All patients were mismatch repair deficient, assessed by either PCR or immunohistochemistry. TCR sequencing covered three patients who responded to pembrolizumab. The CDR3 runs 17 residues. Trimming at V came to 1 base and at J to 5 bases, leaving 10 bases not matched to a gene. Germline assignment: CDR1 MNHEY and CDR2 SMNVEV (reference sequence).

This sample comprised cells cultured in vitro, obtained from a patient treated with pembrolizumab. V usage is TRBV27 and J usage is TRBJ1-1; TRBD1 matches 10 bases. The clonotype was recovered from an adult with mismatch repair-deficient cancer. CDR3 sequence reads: CASSLYGTGAPGTEAFF. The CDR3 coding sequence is TGTGCCAGCAGTTTATATGGGACAGGGGCCCCGGGGACTGAAGCTTTCTTT.